What follows are 10 T cell receptor beta chains derived from one specimen sequenced in a study of neoadjuvant nivolumab and ipilimumab in lung cancer. Libraries were prepared by immunoSEQ multiplex PCR; TCRdb keeps only in-frame clonotypes and omits some of them. The sample has 45,000 to 55,000 clones; around nine tenths are singletons. This specimen was blood, taken before neoadjuvant nivolumab, alone or with ipilimumab. These receptors came from an adult with non-small cell lung cancer. Some clones in this sample may be carry-over from other donors' samples.

CDR3 coding DNA: TGTGCCAGCAGCTTGGATGCGGCTAAGGGCTACGAGCAGTACTTC. The encoded protein is CASSLDAAKGYEQYF. V is TRBV5-8 and J is TRBJ2-7, with D unresolved. The germline V gene has CDR1 SGHTS and CDR2 YDEGEE. This CDR3 spans 15 amino acids. V lost 0 bases, J lost 3 bases, and 13 bases lay in between.

CDR3 in amino acids: CASSSLTSGYEQYF. The CDR3 DNA reads as TGCGCCAGCAGCTCGCTCACTAGCGGCTACGAGCAGTACTTC. The rearrangement links TRBV5-1 to TRBJ2-7; 8 positions match TRBD2. V was pared by 3 bases and J by 3 bases, with 5 bases of the junction left unmatched. CDR3 length: 14 amino acids. The V gene's germline CDR1 is SGHRS and CDR2 YFSETQ.

This clone is a singleton in its sample. The CDR3 bases are TGTGCCAGCAGCGTAGGGTTCCGGACTAGCGGGAAAAACACCGGGGAGCTGTTTTTT. This encodes CASSVGFRTSGKNTGELFF. The rearrangement joins TRBV9 to TRBJ2-2; TRBD2 matches at 12 bases. CDR1 and CDR2 from the germline V gene are SGDLS and YYNGEE. Unmatched junction bases numbered 8, after V lost 0 bases and J lost 2 bases. CDR3 length: 19 residues.

V gene TRBV4-1 combines with J gene TRBJ2-5; D possibly corresponds to TRBD1 (6 bases). Trimming pared 3 bases from V and 5 bases from J, leaving 13 bases between. The CDR3 spans 14 residues. The germline CDR1 and CDR2 sequences are MGHRA and YSYEKL. The CDR3 DNA reads as TGCGCCAGCAGCCAGGGTACAGGGTGGGAGACCCAGTACTTC. Translated: CASSQGTGWETQYF.

The chain links TRBV7-2 to TRBJ2-1, with 9 bases matching TRBD2. The CDR3 spans 14 residues. Germline CDR1 reads SGHTA; CDR2 reads FQGNSA. The trim removed 7 bases at V and 13 bases at J, leaving 14 bases unmatched. The CDR3 protein is CASTPGRTSGRQFF. The CDR3 nucleotides read TGTGCCAGCACCCCAGGGAGAACTAGCGGGCGCCAGTTCTTC.

This clone appeared a single time. The chain couples TRBV30 to TRBJ1-4; no clear D. CDR1 is GTSNPN and CDR2 is SVGIG in the germline V gene (reference sequence). This CDR3 has 15 amino acids. With 3 bases removed from V and 2 bases from J, the gap between germline ends came to 13 bases. CDR3 sequence: CAWRHPRATNEKLFF. DNA for the CDR3: TGTGCCTGGAGACACCCCCGGGCCACTAATGAAAAACTGTTTTTT.

The chain has TRBV5-5 and TRBJ2-2; D may be TRBD2 (5 bases). Germline lookup yields CDR1 SGHKS and CDR2 YYEKEE (reference sequence). Trimming pared 4 bases from V and 0 bases from J, leaving 13 bases between. The CDR3 has 16 amino acids. DNA of the CDR3: TGTGCCAGCAGCGCTAGCCCCAGCTCGAACACCGGGGAGCTGTTTTTT. Translation gives CASSASPSSNTGELFF.

The chain combines TRBV9 with TRBJ2-5, with D possibly being TRBD1 (7 bases). Trimming took 0 bases from V and 4 from J, leaving 16 bases between them. The CDR3 loop spans 16 amino acids. Per the germline V gene, CDR1 is SGDLS and CDR2 is YYNGEE. The CDR3 bases are TGTGCCAGCAGCGTAGGGGGGGACAGCGGAGGAGAGACCCAGTACTTC. Translation gives CASSVGGDSGGETQYF.

The J gene is TRBJ1-5, the V gene TRBV9, with unresolved D. In germline, CDR1 is SGDLS, CDR2 YYNGEE. V was cut by 4 bases and J by 3 bases, with 8 bases left in between. There are 13 residues in the CDR3. This CDR3 reads CASSPRPNQPQHF. In nucleotides, the CDR3 is TGTGCCAGCAGCCCCCGCCCCAATCAGCCCCAGCATTTT. Based on the CDR3 plus reference TRBV9 and TRBJ1-5, the full variable domain is DSGVTQTPKHLITATGQRVTLRCSPRSGDLSVYWYQQSLDQGLQFLIQYYNGEERAKGNILERFSAQQFPDLHSELNLSSLELGDSALYFCASSPRPNQPQHFGDGTRLSIL.

The rearrangement links TRBV28 to TRBJ2-3; the match to TRBD2 covers 11 bases. Per germline, CDR1 MDHEN and CDR2 SYDVKM. J gave up 5 bases and V 4 bases, and 5 bases lay outside the gene matches. This CDR3 has 15 amino acids. CDR3 loop: CASSSAGTSGDTQYF. CDR3 DNA: TGTGCCAGCAGTTCCGCCGGGACTAGCGGAGATACGCAGTATTTT.